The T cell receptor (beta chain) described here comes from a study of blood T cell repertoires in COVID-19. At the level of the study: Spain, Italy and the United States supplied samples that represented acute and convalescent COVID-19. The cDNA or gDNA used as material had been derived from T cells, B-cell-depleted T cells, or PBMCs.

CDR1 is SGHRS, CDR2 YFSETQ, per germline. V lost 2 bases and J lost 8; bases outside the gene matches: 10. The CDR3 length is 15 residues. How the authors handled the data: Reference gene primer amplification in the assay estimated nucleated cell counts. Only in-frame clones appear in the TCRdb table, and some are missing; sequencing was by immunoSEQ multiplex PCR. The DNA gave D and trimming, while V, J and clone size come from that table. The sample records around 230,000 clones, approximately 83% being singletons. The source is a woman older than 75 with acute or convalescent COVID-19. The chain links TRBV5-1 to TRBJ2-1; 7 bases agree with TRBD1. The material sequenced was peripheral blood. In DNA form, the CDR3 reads TGCGCCAGCAGCTTCGGACAGGAGGTGTCCCATGAGCAGTTCTTC. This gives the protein CASSFGQEVSHEQFF. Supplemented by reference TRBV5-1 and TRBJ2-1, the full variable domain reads KAGVTQTPRYLIKTRGQQVTLSCSPISGHRSVSWYQQTPGQGLQFLFEYFSETQRNKGNFPGRFSGRQFSNSRSEMNVSTLELGDSALYLCASSFGQEVSHEQFFGPGTRLTVL.